This TCR beta chain appears in the sequencing data of a study of shared clonotypes between healthy human individuals. Trimming took off 5 bases at V and 0 bases at J, with 11 bases between the two ends. This CDR3 has 15 residues. The germline CDR1 and CDR2 sequences are SGHVS and FNYEAQ. Assay: immunoSEQ multiplex PCR; the TCRdb copy retains only in-frame clones and omits some. The sample includes approximately 1,500,000 clones, roughly 98% seen only once; the top ten take around 0.47%. On this clone: Its antigen is currently unknown.

Study-wide points: The four-donor shared clonotypes exceeded non-shared clonotypes in generation probability, with non-shared ones scoring lower.

The source material was naive CD4+ T cells sorted from blood. The subset here: CD45RA+ positively selected. This rearrangement joins TRBV7-6 to TRBJ1-3; D gene ambiguous. This sequence originates from a man aged 25-45 years in good health. CDR3 residues: CASSPDRISGNTIYF. CDR3 nucleotide sequence: TGTGCCAGCAGCCCAGACCGTATCTCTGGAAACACCATATATTTT.